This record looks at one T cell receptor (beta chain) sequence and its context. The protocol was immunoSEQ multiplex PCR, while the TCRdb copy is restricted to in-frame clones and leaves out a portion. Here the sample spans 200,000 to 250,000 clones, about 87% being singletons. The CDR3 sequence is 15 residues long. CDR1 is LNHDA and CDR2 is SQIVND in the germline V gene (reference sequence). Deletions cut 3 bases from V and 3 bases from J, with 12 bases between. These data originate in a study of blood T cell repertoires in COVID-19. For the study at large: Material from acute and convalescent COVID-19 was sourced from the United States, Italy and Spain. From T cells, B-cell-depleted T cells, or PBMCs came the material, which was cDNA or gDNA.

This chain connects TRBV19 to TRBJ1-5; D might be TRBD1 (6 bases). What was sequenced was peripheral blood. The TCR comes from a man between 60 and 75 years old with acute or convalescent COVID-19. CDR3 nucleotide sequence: TGTGCCAGTAGTATTCGGGGGGCCGACAATCAGCCCCAGCATTTT. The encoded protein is CASSIRGADNQPQHF.